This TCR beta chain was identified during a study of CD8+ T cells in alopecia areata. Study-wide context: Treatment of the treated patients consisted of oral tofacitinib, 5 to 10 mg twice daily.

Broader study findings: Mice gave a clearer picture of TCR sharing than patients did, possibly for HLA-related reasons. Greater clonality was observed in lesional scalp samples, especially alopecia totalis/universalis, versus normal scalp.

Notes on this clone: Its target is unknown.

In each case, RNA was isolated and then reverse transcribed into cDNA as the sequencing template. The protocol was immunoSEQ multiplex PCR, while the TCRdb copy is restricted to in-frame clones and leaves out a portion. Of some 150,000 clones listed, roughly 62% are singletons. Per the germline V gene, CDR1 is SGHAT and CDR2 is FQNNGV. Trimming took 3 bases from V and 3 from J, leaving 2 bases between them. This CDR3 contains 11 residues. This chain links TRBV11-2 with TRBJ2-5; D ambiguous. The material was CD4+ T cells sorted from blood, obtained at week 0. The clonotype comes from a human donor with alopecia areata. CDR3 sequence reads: CASSFEETQYF. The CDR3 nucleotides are TGTGCCAGCAGCTTCGAAGAGACCCAGTACTTC. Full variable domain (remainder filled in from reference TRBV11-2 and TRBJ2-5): EAGVAQSPRYKIIEKRQSVAFWCNPISGHATLYWYQQILGQGPKLLIQFQNNGVVDDSQLPKDRFSAERLKGVDSTLKIQPAKLEDSAVYLCASSFEETQYFGPGTRLLVL.